This T cell receptor beta chain originates from a study of control samples from healthy donors and cancer patients. Trimming cost V 6 bases and J 4 bases, with 19 bases left between them. CDR3 length: 15 residues. In germline, CDR1 is MNHEY, CDR2 SMNVEV (reference sequence). Method: immunoSEQ multiplex PCR; TCRdb's copy keeps in-frame clones and lacks some. The sample contains roughly 9,700 clones, more than 75% of which appear only once. The sequence was collected from a man in his fifties or sixties with colorectal cancer. The source material was PBMCs. V is TRBV27 and J is TRBJ2-7; D perhaps matches TRBD2 (6 bases). The CDR3 sequence: CASSRGTGGAYEQYF. The CDR3 DNA reads as TGTGCCAGCAGCCGAGGGACCGGGGGAGCATACGAGCAGTACTTC.